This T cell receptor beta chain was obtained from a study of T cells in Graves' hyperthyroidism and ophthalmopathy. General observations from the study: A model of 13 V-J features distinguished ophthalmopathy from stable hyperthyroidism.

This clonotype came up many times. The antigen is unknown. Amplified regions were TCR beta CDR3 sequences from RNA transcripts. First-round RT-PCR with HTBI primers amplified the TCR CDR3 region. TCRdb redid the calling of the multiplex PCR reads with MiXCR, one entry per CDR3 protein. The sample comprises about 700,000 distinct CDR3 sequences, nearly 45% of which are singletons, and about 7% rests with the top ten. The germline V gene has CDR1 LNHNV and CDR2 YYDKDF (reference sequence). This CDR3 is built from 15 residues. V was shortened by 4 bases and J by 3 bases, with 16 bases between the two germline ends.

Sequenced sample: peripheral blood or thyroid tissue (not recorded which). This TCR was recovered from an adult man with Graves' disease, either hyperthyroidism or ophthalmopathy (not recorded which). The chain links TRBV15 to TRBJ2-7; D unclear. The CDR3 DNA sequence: TGTGCCACCAGCACCAGTGTGACATCAGGCTACGAGCAGTACTTC. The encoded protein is CATSTSVTSGYEQYF. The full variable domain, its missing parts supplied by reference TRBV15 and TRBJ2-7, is DAMVIQNPRYQVTQFGKPVTLSCSQTLNHNVMYWYQQKSSQAPKLLFHYYDKDFNNEADTPDNFQSRRPNTSFCFLDIRSPGLGDTAMYLCATSTSVTSGYEQYFGPGTRLTVT.